A selection of T cell receptor beta chains follows, all from one sample in a study of PD-L1 blockade in urothelial cancer. Assay: immunoSEQ multiplex PCR; the TCRdb copy retains only in-frame clones and omits some. The sample has tens of thousands of clones, less than 90% seen once. Sequencing was performed on PBMCs, taken around atezolizumab (anti-PD-L1) treatment. The receptors here all came from a man in his sixties with urothelial cancer. The CDR3 runs from the conserved cysteine through the conserved F or W. The order of the fields is V gene, clone size, J gene, CDR3 protein. Rows give clone size only sometimes, using once, few, many, or a class for an expanded clone.

TRBV19	.	TRBJ2-3	CASRSGTSGVDTQYF
TRBV28	.	TRBJ2-7	CASSFSWAGGEEQYF
TRBV10-1	.	TRBJ1-1	CASSATDRRREAFF
TRBV5-1	.	TRBJ2-2	CASRSRVGTGELFF
TRBV19	.	TRBJ2-7	CASSTPGEAGQYF
TRBV28	.	TRBJ2-7	CASSLPGGRNEQYF
TRBV5-1	once	TRBJ1-1	CASSLASRGRNTEAFF
TRBV5-1	.	TRBJ2-2	CASRTWDTGELFF
TRBV18	once	TRBJ2-7	CASSPLGEGYEQYF
TRBV7-2	.	TRBJ1-4	CASSPGRASEKLFF
TRBV6-1	.	TRBJ1-5	CASSEATTGNQPQHF
TRBV5-1	.	TRBJ2-2	CASSLWRDEWNTGELFF
TRBV29-1	.	TRBJ1-1	CSVLGQGNTNTEAFF
TRBV5-1	.	TRBJ1-5	CASSLGGQGSNQPQHF
TRBV9	once	TRBJ2-7	CASSVETGSSYEQYF
TRBV5-6	few	TRBJ2-7	CASSLSVEQYF
TRBV18	.	TRBJ2-7	CASSGQAGTRPYEQYF
TRBV7-2	.	TRBJ1-4	CASSRVLSGEKLFF
TRBV19	.	TRBJ1-5	CASSIEGNQPQHF
TRBV4-3	.	TRBJ1-2	CASSQETGSNYGYTF
TRBV6-1	.	TRBJ2-7	CASTREKSGYYEQYF
TRBV9	.	TRBJ1-6	CASSGPGQNSPLHF
TRBV6-5	.	TRBJ2-3	CASSRRLADTQYF
TRBV7-2	.	TRBJ1-2	CASSFGQGGGYTF
TRBV6-1	.	TRBJ1-5	CASRGLGGSNQPQHF
TRBV12-5	.	TRBJ2-3	CASGLGVGAFTDTQYF
TRBV18	.	TRBJ2-7	CASSPAGGNYEQYF
TRBV6-6	.	TRBJ1-5	CASTQGTGRNDPQHF
TRBV6-4	.	TRBJ2-1	CASSDSSGSYNEQFF
TRBV18	.	TRBJ2-7	CASSPRRGTYEQYF
TRBV10-1	.	TRBJ2-1	CASSERPAGYNEQFF
TRBV5-1	.	TRBJ1-3	CASSLDMAGNTIYF
TRBV2	few	TRBJ2-7	CASSAGTGRSSYEQYF
TRBV10-3	.	TRBJ1-3	CAISDRTGGLGNTIYF
TRBV6-4	.	TRBJ2-2	CASSPDGGSGELFF
TRBV19	.	TRBJ2-1	CASTLGDAGAPHNEQFF
TRBV9	few	TRBJ1-3	CASSVASSTDSGNTIYF
TRBV14	once	TRBJ2-7	CASSQLRTGIGHEQYF
TRBV7-2	.	TRBJ1-1	CASSLDSSEAFF
TRBV5-1	.	TRBJ2-1	CASSLAFGGAGNEQFF
TRBV7-2	.	TRBJ2-1	CASVTEGGEQFF